This TCR beta chain derives from a study of technical replicates of blood from several donors. Assay: immunoSEQ multiplex PCR; the TCRdb copy retains only in-frame clones and omits some. In the table there are tens of thousands of clones, nearly 97% of which are singletons. This CDR3 comprises 16 residues. Looked up from germline, CDR1 is SGHRS and CDR2 is YFSETQ. Germline trimming cut 0 bases from V and 3 bases from J; bases unmatched to any gene: 6. The chain joins TRBV5-1 to TRBJ2-4; 7 nucleotides agree with TRBD1. The source of this sequence is a human donor in good health. The sequenced sample was T cells isolated from PBMCs. CDR3: CASSLAPRDSKNIQYF. The CDR3 DNA follows: TGCGCCAGCAGCTTGGCCCCTAGGGACAGCAAAAACATTCAGTACTTC.